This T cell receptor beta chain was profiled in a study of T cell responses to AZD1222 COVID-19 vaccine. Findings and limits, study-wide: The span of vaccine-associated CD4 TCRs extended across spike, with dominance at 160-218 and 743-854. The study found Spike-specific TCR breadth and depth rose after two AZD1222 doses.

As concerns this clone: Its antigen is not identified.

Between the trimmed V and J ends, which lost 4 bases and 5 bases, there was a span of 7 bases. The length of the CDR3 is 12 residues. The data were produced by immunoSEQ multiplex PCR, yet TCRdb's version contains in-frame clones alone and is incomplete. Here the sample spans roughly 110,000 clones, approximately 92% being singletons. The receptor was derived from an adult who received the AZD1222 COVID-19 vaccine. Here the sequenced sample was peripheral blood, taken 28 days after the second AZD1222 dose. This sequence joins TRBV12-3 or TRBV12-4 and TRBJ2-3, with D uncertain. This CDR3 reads CASSSSGDTQYF. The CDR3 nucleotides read TGTGCCAGCAGTTCGTCGGGAGATACGCAGTATTTT.